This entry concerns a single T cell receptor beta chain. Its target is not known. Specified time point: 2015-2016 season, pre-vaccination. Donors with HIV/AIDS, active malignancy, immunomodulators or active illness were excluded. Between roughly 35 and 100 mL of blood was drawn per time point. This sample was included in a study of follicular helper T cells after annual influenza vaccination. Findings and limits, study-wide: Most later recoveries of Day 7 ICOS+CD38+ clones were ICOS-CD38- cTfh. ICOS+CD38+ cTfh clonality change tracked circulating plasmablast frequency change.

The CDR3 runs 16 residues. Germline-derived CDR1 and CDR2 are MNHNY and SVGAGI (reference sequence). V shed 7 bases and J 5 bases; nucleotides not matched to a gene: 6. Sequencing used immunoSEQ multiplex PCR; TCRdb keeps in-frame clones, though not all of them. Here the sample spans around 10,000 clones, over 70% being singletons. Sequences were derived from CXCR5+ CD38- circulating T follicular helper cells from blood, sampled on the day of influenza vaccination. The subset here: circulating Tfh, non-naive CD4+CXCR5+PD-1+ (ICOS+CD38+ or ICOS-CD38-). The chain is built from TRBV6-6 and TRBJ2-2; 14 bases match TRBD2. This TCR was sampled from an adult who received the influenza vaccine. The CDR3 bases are TGTGCCAGCAATAGGGGACTAGCGGGGGTTACCGGGGAGCTGTTTTTT. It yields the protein CASNRGLAGVTGELFF.